This entry is about one T cell receptor (beta chain). A multiplex PCR was run with 60 Vbeta primers and 13 Jbeta primers. The data were produced by immunoSEQ multiplex PCR, yet TCRdb's version contains in-frame clones alone and is incomplete. Seen here are approximately 97,000 clones, about 81% observed once, and the top ten hold more than 5%. The data belong to a study of cytomegalovirus exposure and HLA in healthy donors. V shed 3 bases and J 7 bases; nucleotides not matched to a gene: 1. The CDR3 has 11 residues. Germline-derived CDR1 and CDR2 are SGHNT and YYREEE (reference sequence). The receptor's source is a middle-aged man in good health and CMV-seropositive. This rearrangement joins TRBV5-4 to TRBJ2-7; 7 bases match TRBD1. The specimen was PBMCs. DNA of the CDR3: TGTGCCAGCAGCTCGGACAGGGAGCAGTACTTC. Translating gives CASSSDREQYF.